This T cell receptor (beta chain) was profiled in a study of blood T cell repertoires in COVID-19. This clone was counted once. Sequencing used immunoSEQ multiplex PCR; TCRdb keeps in-frame clones, though not all of them. The table shows fewer than 200,000 clones, with approximately 84% occurring only once. The CDR3 covers 16 residues. The V end was cut by 0 bases, the J end by 4 bases, with 13 bases between. Germline assignment: CDR1 MGHRA and CDR2 YSYEKL. Sequencing input: PBMCs or T cells enriched from blood (not recorded which). The sequence was obtained from a woman aged 40 to 50 with acute COVID-19. The chain is built from TRBV4-1 and TRBJ2-1; possible D gene TRBD2, 5 bases. Here the CDR3 reads CASSQDWSGLYNEQFF. In DNA form, the CDR3 reads TGCGCCAGCAGCCAAGATTGGAGCGGTCTATACAATGAGCAGTTCTTC.